This T cell receptor (beta chain) was found in a study of cytomegalovirus exposure and HLA in healthy donors. Study-level points and caveats: Data from an earlier analysis indicated that most TCR beta V segments were productive either about 90% or about 30% of the time. A few CMV-associated chains proved CMV antigen-specific in vitro.

The PCR made use of 60 Vbeta and 13 Jbeta primers. TCRdb keeps only in-frame clones here, not all; method: immunoSEQ multiplex PCR. The sample includes approximately 100,000 clones, 60% to 80% of them seen just once. Details on this clone: Its antigen is not known.

This CDR3 spans 14 amino acids. Germline lookup yields CDR1 MNHEY and CDR2 SVGAGI. With 7 bases removed from V and 7 bases from J, the gap between germline ends came to 14 bases. V gene TRBV6-5 combines with J gene TRBJ1-6; D might be TRBD1 (6 bases). The sequencing sample was made of PBMCs. This clonotype was obtained from a man in his sixties in good health and CMV-seropositive. CDR3 loop: CASTQGMGNSPLHF. The CDR3, as DNA: TGTGCCAGCACCCAGGGGATGGGCAATTCACCCCTCCACTTT.